These 24 T cell receptor beta chains originate from one sample sequenced in a study of long-term antiretroviral therapy in people with HIV. The libraries were made with immunoSEQ v3.0 at survey level. TCRdb's table, derived via immunoSEQ multiplex PCR, lists solely in-frame clones and lacks some. The sample yields some 29,000 clones, roughly 78% seen once. The material sequenced was unsorted PBMCs, taken 1.5 years before starting antiretroviral therapy. The receptors here all came from a man aged 18 to 29 with HIV.

The V call is TRBV2, the J call TRBJ2-2; D unclear. This CDR3 comprises 12 residues. V was trimmed by 6 bases and J by 0 bases, leaving 2 bases between them. Germline V lookup: CDR1 SNHLY, CDR2 FYNNEI. CDR3 amino acids: CASRPNTGELFF. The CDR3 nucleotides are TGTGCCAGCAGACCGAACACCGGGGAGCTGTTTTTT.

The genes are TRBV4-2 and TRBJ2-1; 9 nucleotides match TRBD2. The CDR3 has 17 amino acids. Trimming took 0 bases from V and 0 from J; bases not matched to a gene: 3. Germline V gives CDR1 LGHNA, CDR2 YNFKEQ. The CDR3, as DNA: TGTGCCAGCAGCCAAGAAACTAGCGGGTCCTCCTACAATGAGCAGTTCTTC. This encodes CASSQETSGSSYNEQFF.

The V call is TRBV11-2, the J call TRBJ1-3, with D uncertain. This CDR3 contains 14 residues. Trimming cost V 8 bases and J 1 base, with 12 bases left between them. The germline CDR1 and CDR2 sequences are SGHAT and FQNNGV. The chain's CDR3 is CASGPLGSGNTIYF. The CDR3 region has the DNA TGTGCCAGCGGCCCACTCGGATCTGGAAACACCATATATTTT.

The gene calls are TRBV30 and TRBJ1-5; no definite D call. Germline V gene lookup returns CDR1 GTSNPN and CDR2 SVGIG (reference sequence). The V gene lost 7 bases and the J gene lost 8 bases, with 27 bases spanning the gap. This CDR3 has 16 amino acids. CDR3 amino acids: CAYAKTGRGGPKPQHF. The CDR3 nucleotides read TGTGCCTACGCGAAAACGGGCCGGGGAGGACCAAAGCCCCAGCATTTT. Full variable domain (missing parts from reference TRBV30 and TRBJ1-5): SQTIHQWPATLVQPVGSPLSLECTVEGTSNPNLYWYRQAAGRGLQLLFYSVGIGQISSEVPQNLSASRPQDRQFILSSKKLLLSDSGFYLCAYAKTGRGGPKPQHFGDGTRLSIL.

This chain joins TRBV5-6 and TRBJ2-1; 7 bases fit TRBD1. Looked up from germline, CDR1 is SGHDT and CDR2 is YYEEEE. The CDR3 covers 13 residues. V shed 3 bases, J shed 8 bases, and the junction held 5 bases outside the gene matches. CDR3 in DNA: TGTGCCAGCAGCTCGACAGGGTCCGATGAGCAGTTCTTC. Translation gives CASSSTGSDEQFF.

This clone was observed a few times. The V and J genes are TRBV30 and TRBJ1-6; unclear D gene. Germline CDR1 GTSNPN, CDR2 SVGIG (reference sequence). Trimming shortened V by 1 base and J by 8 bases, and 21 bases separated the two germline ends. The CDR3 covers 17 residues. CDR3 protein: CAWSETRGSTRDSPLHF. Here the CDR3 DNA reads TGTGCCTGGAGTGAGACGCGCGGGTCAACTCGGGATTCACCCCTCCACTTT.

The rearrangement uses TRBV7-2 and TRBJ2-3; 9 bases line up with TRBD1. Per the germline V gene, CDR1 is SGHTA and CDR2 is FQGNSA. V lost 4 bases to trimming and J lost 9 bases; unmatched junction nucleotides: 11. The CDR3 is made up of 15 amino acids. CDR3 nucleotide sequence: TGTGCCAGCAGCTCCGGAGCCTCGACAGGGGGAACGCAGTATTTT. It yields the protein CASSSGASTGGTQYF. The full variable domain, rest sourced from reference TRBV7-2 and TRBJ2-3, is GAGVSQSPSNKVTEKGKDVELRCDPISGHTALYWYRQSLGQGLEFLIYFQGNSAPDKSGLPSDRFSAERTGGSVSTLTIQRTQQEDSAVYLCASSSGASTGGTQYFGPGTRLTVL.

The rearrangement joins TRBV30 to TRBJ2-7; possibly TRBD2 for D (6 bases). The CDR3 is made up of 15 amino acids. Germline V lookup: CDR1 GTSNPN, CDR2 SVGIG (reference sequence). The V end was cut by 3 bases, the J end by 2 bases, with 17 bases between. In DNA, the CDR3 is TGTGCCTGGAGGCCGCGGAGGGAAGGGACCTACGAGCAGTACTTC. This translates into CAWRPRREGTYEQYF. Based on the CDR3 plus reference TRBV30 and TRBJ2-7, the full variable domain is SQTIHQWPATLVQPVGSPLSLECTVEGTSNPNLYWYRQAAGRGLQLLFYSVGIGQISSEVPQNLSASRPQDRQFILSSKKLLLSDSGFYLCAWRPRREGTYEQYFGPGTRLTVT.

The CDR3 region has the DNA TGCGCCAGCAGCTTGGGGGACAGGGGATATGGCTACACCTTC. Translation: CASSLGDRGYGYTF. The V and J genes are TRBV5-1 and TRBJ1-2, with TRBD1 identical over 10 bases. The ends lost 0 bases at V and 5 bases at J; junction bases unmatched: 1. Germline V gene lookup returns CDR1 SGHRS and CDR2 YFSETQ. The CDR3 spans 14 residues.

The chain couples TRBV4-2 to TRBJ2-1, with 9 bases that match TRBD1. CDR1 is LGHNA and CDR2 is YNFKEQ in the germline V gene. The CDR3 has 15 residues. The ends lost 4 bases at V and 4 bases at J; junction bases unmatched: 5. The CDR3 is CASSRSGTGYNEQFF. CDR3 DNA: TGTGCCAGCAGCCGATCCGGGACAGGGTACAATGAGCAGTTCTTC.

The gene calls are TRBV28 and TRBJ1-5; D possibly corresponds to TRBD1 (5 bases). From germline, CDR1 is MDHEN and CDR2 SYDVKM. The CDR3 spans 15 residues. V was trimmed by 6 bases and J by 0 bases, leaving 12 bases between them. CDR3 coding DNA: TGTGCCAGCAGGGGGACTGAGTATAGCAATCAGCCCCAGCATTTT. Amino acids: CASRGTEYSNQPQHF.

This clone was observed a few times. This sequence joins TRBV27 and TRBJ2-5; 9 bases align to TRBD1. The J segment lost 5 bases and the V segment lost 0 bases, leaving 10 bases of the junction unmatched. The CDR3 totals 17 residues. The V gene's germline CDR1 is MNHEY and CDR2 SMNVEV (reference sequence). CDR3 sequence: CASSLSILDRGGETQYF. DNA of the CDR3: TGTGCCAGCAGTTTATCTATCCTGGACAGGGGAGGGGAGACCCAGTACTTC.

The chain employs TRBV6-5 and TRBJ2-1; no clear D gene. The CDR3 runs 13 residues. The V gene lost 6 bases and the J gene lost 3 bases, with 9 bases spanning the gap. In germline, CDR1 is MNHEY, CDR2 SVGAGI. The CDR3 here is CASRRYDYNEQFF. In DNA, the CDR3 is TGTGCCAGCAGGCGTTATGACTACAATGAGCAGTTCTTC.

The V and J genes are TRBV4-2 and TRBJ2-7; 8 positions match TRBD2. The CDR3 consists of 16 residues. Per germline, CDR1 LGHNA and CDR2 YNFKEQ. Unmatched junction bases numbered 9, after V lost 0 bases and J lost 5 bases. In nucleotides, the CDR3 is TGTGCCAGCAGCCAAGATGCCGGGAGGGAATTAAACGAGCAGTACTTC. Translation: CASSQDAGRELNEQYF.

This clone turned up a few times. The chain links TRBV4-1 to TRBJ2-7, with D maybe TRBD1 (5 bases). The CDR3 consists of 15 residues. Germline values: CDR1 MGHRA, CDR2 YSYEKL. The germline V and J ends were trimmed by 1 base and 2 bases, with 12 bases remaining between them. The CDR3, as DNA: TGCGCCAGCAGCCAAGTCGACGACAGCACCTACGAGCAGTACTTC. Its translation is CASSQVDDSTYEQYF.

The V and J genes are TRBV29-1 and TRBJ1-1; weak D call: TRBD1 (6 bases). Trimming removed 7 bases at V and 5 bases at J, with 17 bases between. Germline V gene data show CDR1 as SQVTM and CDR2 as ANQGSEA. This CDR3 is 13 amino acids long. CDR3 amino acids: CSGTVQGKTEAFF. CDR3 nucleotide sequence: TGCAGCGGAACCGTACAGGGAAAAACTGAAGCTTTCTTT. Supplemented by reference TRBV29-1 and TRBJ1-1, the full variable domain reads SAVISQKPSRDICQRGTSLTIQCQVDSQVTMMFWYRQQPGQSLTLIATANQGSEATYESGFVIDKFPISRPNLTFSTLTVSNMSPEDSSIYLCSGTVQGKTEAFFGQGTRLTVV.

CDR3 sequence: CASNPRQGVSYGYTF. DNA for the CDR3: TGTGCCAGCAACCCTCGACAGGGGGTCTCCTATGGCTACACCTTC. The chain joins TRBV27 to TRBJ1-2; 9 positions agree with TRBD1. The CDR3 covers 15 residues. Germline CDR1 MNHEY, CDR2 SMNVEV (reference sequence). Germline trimming cut 7 bases from V and 4 bases from J; bases unmatched to any gene: 10.

The chain couples TRBV7-2 to TRBJ1-1; possibly TRBD1 for D (6 bases). Germline CDR1 and CDR2: SGHTA and FQGNSA. This CDR3 is 14 amino acids long. V was trimmed by 6 bases and J by 2 bases, leaving 13 bases between them. In DNA form, the CDR3 reads TGTGCCAGCAGTCCTGGGGGGCGCAACACTGAAGCTTTCTTT. Protein sequence: CASSPGGRNTEAFF.

The chain uses TRBV5-4 and TRBJ1-6; 7 bases match TRBD1. CDR3 length: 15 amino acids. Germline V lookup: CDR1 SGHNT, CDR2 YYREEE (reference sequence). Trimming cost V 4 bases and J 4 bases; bases outside gene matches: 5. The CDR3 DNA reads TGTGCCAGCAGCAGAACGACAGGGTATAATTCACCCCTCCACTTT. Translated, it gives CASSRTTGYNSPLHF.

The chain links TRBV11-2 to TRBJ2-3; no definite D call. V was pared by 1 base and J by 2 bases, with 10 bases between. The CDR3 sequence is 15 residues long. Germline V CDR1 and CDR2: SGHAT, FQNNGV. CDR3 coding DNA: TGTGCCAGCAGCTTAGGCGCCTCCCACACAGATACGCAGTATTTT. Its protein is CASSLGASHTDTQYF.

V usage is TRBV9 and J usage is TRBJ2-7, with 8 bases fitting TRBD1. Unmatched junction bases numbered 7, after V lost 4 bases and J lost 1 base. The CDR3 is 15 residues long. The germline CDR1 and CDR2 sequences are SGDLS and YYNGEE. The CDR3: CASSLSGGESYEQYF. CDR3 nucleotide sequence: TGTGCCAGCAGCTTATCAGGGGGCGAATCCTACGAGCAGTACTTC.

The V and J genes are TRBV7-9 and TRBJ2-1, with D possibly being TRBD1 (6 bases). V was shortened by 8 bases and J by 8 bases, with 25 bases between the two germline ends. The CDR3 extends over 16 amino acids. Germline CDR1 and CDR2: SEHNR and FQNEAQ (reference sequence). The CDR3 region is CASSPRGNRAGDEQFF. As DNA, the CDR3 is TGTGCCAGCTCCCCTCGGGGTAACAGGGCTGGAGATGAGCAGTTCTTC.

The J gene is TRBJ1-1, the V gene TRBV27; TRBD1 aligns across 7 bases. The CDR3 is 14 residues long. The J segment lost 1 base and the V segment lost 7 bases, leaving 6 bases of the junction unmatched. Germline V lookup: CDR1 MNHEY, CDR2 SMNVEV (reference sequence). CDR3 sequence reads: CASNLNRGNTEAFF. The CDR3 DNA reads TGTGCCAGCAACCTCAACAGGGGGAACACTGAAGCTTTCTTT.

This chain joins TRBV7-2 and TRBJ2-1, with D perhaps TRBD1 (6 bases). The CDR3 covers 14 residues. Per the germline V gene, CDR1 is SGHTA and CDR2 is FQGNSA. The ends were cut back, 4 bases at V and 5 bases at J, with 12 bases in the middle. Written as DNA, the CDR3 is TGTGCCAGCAGCTCCCCCGGACAGCACAATGAGCAGTTCTTC. Translating it yields CASSSPGQHNEQFF. Full variable domain (remainder filled in from reference TRBV7-2 and TRBJ2-1): GAGVSQSPSNKVTEKGKDVELRCDPISGHTALYWYRQSLGQGLEFLIYFQGNSAPDKSGLPSDRFSAERTGGSVSTLTIQRTQQEDSAVYLCASSSPGQHNEQFFGPGTRLTVL.